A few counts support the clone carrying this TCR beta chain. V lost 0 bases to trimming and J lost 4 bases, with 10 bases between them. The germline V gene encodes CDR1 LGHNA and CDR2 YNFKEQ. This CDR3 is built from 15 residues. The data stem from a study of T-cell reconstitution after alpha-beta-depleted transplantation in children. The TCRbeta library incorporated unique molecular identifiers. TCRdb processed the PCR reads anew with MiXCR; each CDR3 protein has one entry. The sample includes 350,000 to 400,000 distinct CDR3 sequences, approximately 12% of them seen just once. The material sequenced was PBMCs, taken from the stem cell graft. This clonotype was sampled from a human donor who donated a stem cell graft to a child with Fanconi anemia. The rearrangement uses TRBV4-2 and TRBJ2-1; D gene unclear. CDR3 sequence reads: CASSQEIGFYNEQFF. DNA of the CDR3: TGTGCCAGCAGCCAAGAGATCGGTTTTTACAATGAGCAGTTCTTC.